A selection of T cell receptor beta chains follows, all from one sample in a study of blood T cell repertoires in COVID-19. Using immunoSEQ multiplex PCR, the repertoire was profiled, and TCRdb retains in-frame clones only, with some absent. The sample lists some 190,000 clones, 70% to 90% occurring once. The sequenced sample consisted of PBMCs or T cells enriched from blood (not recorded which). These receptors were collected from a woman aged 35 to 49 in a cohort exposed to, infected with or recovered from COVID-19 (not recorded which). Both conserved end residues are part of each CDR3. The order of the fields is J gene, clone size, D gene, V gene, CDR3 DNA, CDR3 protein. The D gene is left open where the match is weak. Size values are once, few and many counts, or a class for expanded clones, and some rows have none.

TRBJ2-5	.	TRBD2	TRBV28	TGTGCCAGCAGCCGTACGACTAGCAGGCAAGAGACCCAGTACTTC	CASSRTTSRQETQYF
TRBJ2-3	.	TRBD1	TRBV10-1	TGCGCCAGCAGTCAGACAGGGCTCCGACGGGACACAGATACGCAGTATTTT	CASSQTGLRRDTDTQYF
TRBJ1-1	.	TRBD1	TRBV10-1	TGCGCCAGCAGGGATACAGGGGCCAACACTGAAGCTTTCTTT	CASRDTGANTEAFF
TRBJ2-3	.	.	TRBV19	TGTGCCAGTAGTATCCAGTCTAGCACAGATACGCAGTATTTT	CASSIQSSTDTQYF
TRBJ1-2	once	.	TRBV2	TGTGCCAGCAGAATGGGCCTCGCCAACTATGGCTACACCTTC	CASRMGLANYGYTF
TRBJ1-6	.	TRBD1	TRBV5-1	TGCGCCAGCAGCGCCGGACAGGGGAATTCACCCCTCCACTTT	CASSAGQGNSPLHF
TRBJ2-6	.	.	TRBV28	TGTGCCAGCAGCAAAAGCGCGCTGTCTGGGGCCAACGTCCTGACTTTC	CASSKSALSGANVLTF
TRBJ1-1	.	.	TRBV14	TGTGCCAGCAGCCAAGTAGGAGCGCTTGAAGCTTTCTTT	CASSQVGALEAFF
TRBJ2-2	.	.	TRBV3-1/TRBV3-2	TGTGCCAGCAGCCAACAGACTGTGACCGGGGAGCTGTTTTTT	CASSQQTVTGELFF
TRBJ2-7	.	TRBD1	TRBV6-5	TGTGCCAGCAGTCCGGGACAGGGGGCTTACGAGCAGTACTTC	CASSPGQGAYEQYF
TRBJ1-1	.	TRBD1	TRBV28	TGTGCCAGCACCTCTCCCGGGACAGGGGTCGAAGCTTTCTTT	CASTSPGTGVEAFF
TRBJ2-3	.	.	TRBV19	TGTGCCAGTATGCGGAGCTCAGCAGATACGCAGTATTTT	CASMRSSADTQYF
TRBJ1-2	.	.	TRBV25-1	TGTGCCAGCAGTGAAACGGGGGTCTATGGCTACACCTTC	CASSETGVYGYTF
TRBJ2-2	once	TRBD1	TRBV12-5	TGTGCTAGTGGTTTGGGTGACAGGGTAGGAGGGGAGCTGTTTTTT	CASGLGDRVGGELFF
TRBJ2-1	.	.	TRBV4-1	TGCGCCAGCAGCCCTCAACCGGTTGGGCCGAATGAGCAGTTCTTC	CASSPQPVGPNEQFF
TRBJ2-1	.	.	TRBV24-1	TGTGCCACCAGTGATCCCCGTGGCCCCAATGAGCAGTTCTTC	CATSDPRGPNEQFF
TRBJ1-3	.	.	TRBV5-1	TGCGCCAGCACGGATCAGGGATGGGCTGGAAACACCATATATTTT	CASTDQGWAGNTIYF
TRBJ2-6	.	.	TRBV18	TGTGCCAGCTCTTGGAGCCACGACCTCTCTGGGGCCAACGTCCTGACTTTC	CASSWSHDLSGANVLTF
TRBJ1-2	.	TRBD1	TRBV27	TGTGCCAGCAGTTGGGACAGAGCTAACTATGGCTACACCTTC	CASSWDRANYGYTF
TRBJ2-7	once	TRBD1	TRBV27	TGTGCCAGCAGTTTATTCGCCGGGACAGGGTTTTACGAGCAGTACTTC	CASSLFAGTGFYEQYF
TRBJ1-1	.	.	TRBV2	TGTGCCAGCAGTCGGGGGGACACTGAAGCTTTCTTT	CASSRGDTEAFF
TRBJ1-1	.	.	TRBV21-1	TGTGCCAGCAGCAAAGTGGGAGCGAACACTGAAGCTTTCTTT	CASSKVGANTEAFF
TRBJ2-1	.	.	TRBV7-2	TGTGCCAGCAGCCCGGAGTACAATGAGCAGTTCTTC	CASSPEYNEQFF
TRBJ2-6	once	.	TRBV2	TGTGCCAGCAGTGGGGTACAACCCCTACAGGGTCGTGGGGCCAACGTCCTGACTTTC	CASSGVQPLQGRGANVLTF
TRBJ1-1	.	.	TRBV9	TGTGCCAGCAGCGTAGCTACAGGGATGAACACTGAAGCTTTCTTT	CASSVATGMNTEAFF
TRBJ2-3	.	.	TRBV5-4	TGTGCCAGCAGCTTGGCGGGAGAGGCAATAGATACGCAGTATTTT	CASSLAGEAIDTQYF
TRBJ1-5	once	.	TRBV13	TGTGCCAGCAGCCTAAGCCTCCACGGGAGCAATCAGCCCCAGCATTTT	CASSLSLHGSNQPQHF
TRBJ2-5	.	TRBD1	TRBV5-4	TGTGCCAGCAGCTTGGAGACAGGGCTGGAGACCCAGTACTTC	CASSLETGLETQYF
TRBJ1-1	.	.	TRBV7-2	TGTGCCAGCAGCTCGGTAAGGGGGAACACTGAAGCTTTCTTT	CASSSVRGNTEAFF
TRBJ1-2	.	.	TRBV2	TGTGCCAGCAGTGAAGGGGGGGGCATCTATGGCTACACCTTC	CASSEGGGIYGYTF
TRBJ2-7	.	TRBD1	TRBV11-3	TGTGCCAGCAGCTTAGGGGACAGGGGACCTAGCTACGAGCAGTACTTC	CASSLGDRGPSYEQYF
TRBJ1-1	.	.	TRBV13	TGTGCCAGCAGCTTATCCCAGGGAACTGAAGCTTTCTTT	CASSLSQGTEAFF
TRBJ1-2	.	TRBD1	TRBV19	TGTGCCAGTAGTACCTCCGGGACAGGGAACTATGGCTACACCTTC	CASSTSGTGNYGYTF
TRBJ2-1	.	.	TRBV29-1	TGCAGCGTTCCCCCCGGGGACAATGAGCAGTTCTTC	CSVPPGDNEQFF
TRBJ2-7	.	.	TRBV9	TGTGCCAGCAGCGTAGGGGTGGGGAGATTAGCGAACGAGCAGTACTTC	CASSVGVGRLANEQYF
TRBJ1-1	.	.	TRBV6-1	TGTGCCAGCAGTGAATCGCGACAGCAAGCTTTCTTT	CASSESRQQAFF
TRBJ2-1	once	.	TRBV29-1	TGCAGCGGCGAGGGGGTGGATGAGCAGTTCTTC	CSGEGVDEQFF
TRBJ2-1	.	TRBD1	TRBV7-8	TGTGCCAGCAGCGTAGGGGGCAGGACAGGGCGACGGAATGAGCAGTTCTTC	CASSVGGRTGRRNEQFF
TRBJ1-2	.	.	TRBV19	TGTGCCAGTCTAGACAGGAATAACTATGGCTACACCTTC	CASLDRNNYGYTF
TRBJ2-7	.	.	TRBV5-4	TGTGCCAGCAGCTCCCACAGGACCGACGAGCAGTACTTC	CASSSHRTDEQYF
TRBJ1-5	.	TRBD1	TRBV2	TGTGCCAGCAGGCAACAGGGGAGCAATCAGCCCCAGCATTTT	CASRQQGSNQPQHF
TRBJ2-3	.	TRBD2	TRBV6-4	TGTGCCACCCGGACTAGCGGGACCAGCACAGATACGCAGTATTTT	CATRTSGTSTDTQYF
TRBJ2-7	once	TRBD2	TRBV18	TGTGCCAGCTCACCTAGCGGGGGGGGATTTACCTACGAGCAGTACTTC	CASSPSGGGFTYEQYF
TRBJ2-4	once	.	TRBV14	TGTGCCAGCAGCCAAGATCGAGGTATTCAGTACTTC	CASSQDRGIQYF
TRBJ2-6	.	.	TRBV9	TGTGCCAGCAGCGTAGAAAGACTTAGCTCTGGGGCCAACGTCCTGACTTTC	CASSVERLSSGANVLTF
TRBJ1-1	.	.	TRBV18	TGTGCCAGCTCACCACTGGGACTGTTCCTCCCGAGAGCTTTCTTT	CASSPLGLFLPRAFF
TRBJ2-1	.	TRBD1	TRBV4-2	TGTGCCAGCAGCCAACGGGACAGATACAATGAGCAGTTCTTC	CASSQRDRYNEQFF
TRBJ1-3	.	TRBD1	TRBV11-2	TGTGCCAGCAGCTTAGGGGACAGGGGTGGAAACACCATATATTTT	CASSLGDRGGNTIYF
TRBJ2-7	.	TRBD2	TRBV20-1	TGCAGTGCTAGTGACCTAGCGGGGGGCCCCTACGAGCAGTACTTC	CSASDLAGGPYEQYF
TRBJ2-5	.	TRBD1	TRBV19	TGTGCCAGTAGCTCCAGGGGGCGCGGAGGGGAGACCCAGTACTTC	CASSSRGRGGETQYF
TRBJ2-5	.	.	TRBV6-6	TGTGCCAGCAGCCCACGACTGCAAGAGACCCAGTACTTC	CASSPRLQETQYF
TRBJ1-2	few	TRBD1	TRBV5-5	TGTGCCAGCAGCTTGGGGACAGGCTTTAACTATGGCTACACCTTC	CASSLGTGFNYGYTF
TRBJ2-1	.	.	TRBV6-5	TGTGCCAGCAGGTCTTCCCCGTCTCAGGGTGAGCAGTTCTTC	CASRSSPSQGEQFF